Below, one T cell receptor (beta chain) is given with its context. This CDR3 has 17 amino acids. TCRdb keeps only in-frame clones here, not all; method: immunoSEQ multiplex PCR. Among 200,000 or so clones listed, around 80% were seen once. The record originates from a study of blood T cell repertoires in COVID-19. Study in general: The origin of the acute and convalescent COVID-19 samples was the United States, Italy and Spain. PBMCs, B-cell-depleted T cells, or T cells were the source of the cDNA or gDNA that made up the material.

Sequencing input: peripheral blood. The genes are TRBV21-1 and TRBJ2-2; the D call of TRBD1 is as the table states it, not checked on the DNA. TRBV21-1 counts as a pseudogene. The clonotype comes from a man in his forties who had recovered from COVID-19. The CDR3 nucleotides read TGTGCCAGCAGCGTTCCTCGTAAAGGGGCGAACACCGGGGAGCTGTTTTTT. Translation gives CASSVPRKGANTGELFF.